This T cell receptor (beta chain) was observed in a study of cytomegalovirus exposure and HLA in healthy donors. Study results and caveats: As confirmed in vitro, three CMV-associated chains were specific for CMV antigens.

The CDR3 extends over 15 amino acids. Looked up from germline, CDR1 is SGHVS and CDR2 is FQNEAQ. The V end lost 0 bases, the J end lost 7 bases, and 12 bases lay between the germline ends. Regarding this clone: Its target is unknown.

Sequencing was performed with immunoSEQ multiplex PCR; in TCRdb, only in-frame clones are kept and a portion is missing. The data hold about 63,000 clones, with around 92% observed a single time. This TCR was recovered from a woman younger than 30 in good health and CMV-seronegative. The chain joins TRBV7-8 to TRBJ1-4; D remains ambiguous. Sequenced input: PBMCs. The CDR3 protein is CASSLARRGVEKLFF. CDR3 coding DNA: TGTGCCAGCAGCTTAGCTCGGCGAGGAGTTGAAAAACTGTTTTTT.